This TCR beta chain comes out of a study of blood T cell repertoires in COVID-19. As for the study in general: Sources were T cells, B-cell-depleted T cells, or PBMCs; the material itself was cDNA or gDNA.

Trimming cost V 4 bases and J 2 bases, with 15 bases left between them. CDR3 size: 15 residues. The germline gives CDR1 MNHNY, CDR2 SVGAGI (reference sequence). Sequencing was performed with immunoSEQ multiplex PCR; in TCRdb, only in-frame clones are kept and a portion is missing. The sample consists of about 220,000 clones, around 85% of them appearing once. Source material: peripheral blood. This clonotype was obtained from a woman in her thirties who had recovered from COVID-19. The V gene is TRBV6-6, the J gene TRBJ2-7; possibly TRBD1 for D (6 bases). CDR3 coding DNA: TGTGCCAGCAGTTTATTGGGGACAAGCACCTACGAGCAGTACTTC. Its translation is CASSLLGTSTYEQYF.